The 14 T cell receptor beta chains in this list originate from one sample, sequenced in a study of T-cell memory formation after mild COVID-19. From the 5' RACE reads, TCRdb called clonotypes with MiXCR, one entry per CDR3 protein. The sample shows around 83,000 distinct CDR3 sequences, approximately 23% of them seen only once. The sample taken for sequencing was PBMCs or a T cell subset sorted from them (not recorded which). The receptors here all came from a man aged 18 to 35 who had mild COVID-19 (a few samples of this study predate the infection). Cell type and time point are not known.

This clonotype has just a few counts. The rearrangement uses TRBV6-1 and TRBJ2-7; no clear D gene. CDR3 length: 13 residues. Per the germline V gene, CDR1 is MNHNS and CDR2 is SASEGT. V lost 2 bases, J lost 6 bases, and 11 bases lay in between. The CDR3 sequence: CASSEQLPSEQYV. The CDR3 nucleotides are TGTGCCAGCAGTGAACAGCTCCCCTCCGAGCAGTACGTC.

This clonotype was seen ten or more times. The chain uses TRBV7-9 and TRBJ2-7; TRBD1 aligns across 7 bases. Germline V lookup: CDR1 SEHNR, CDR2 FQNEAQ (reference sequence). CDR3 size: 14 residues. V lost 5 bases, J lost 1 base, and 5 bases stayed unmatched. CDR3 DNA: TGTGCCAGCAGCCCCAGGGACAGATCCTACGAGCAGTACTTC. It yields the protein CASSPRDRSYEQYF.

The V and J genes are TRBV7-6 and TRBJ2-7, with D maybe TRBD1 (6 bases). V was pared by 5 bases and J by 1 base, with 12 bases between. Germline assignment: CDR1 SGHVS and CDR2 FNYEAQ. This CDR3 has 14 residues. Here the CDR3 DNA reads TGTGCCAGCAGCACAAGTCAGGGGTCCTACGAGCAGTACTTC. It specifies CASSTSQGSYEQYF.

This clonotype was picked up a small number of times. The chain links TRBV20-1 to TRBJ2-4; D is unresolved. Trimming shortened V by 2 bases and J by 3 bases, and 23 bases separated the two germline ends. Germline V lookup: CDR1 DFQATT, CDR2 SNEGSKA (reference sequence). The CDR3 sequence is 18 residues long. Here the CDR3 DNA reads TGCAGTGCTAGATCCTCGACCCACCCTTCGCCCTTCAAAAACATTCAGTACTTC. The encoded protein is CSARSSTHPSPFKNIQYF.

This clonotype occurred a few times. The rearrangement uses TRBV15 and TRBJ2-5; 7 nucleotides align to TRBD2. V was pared by 3 bases and J by 2 bases, with 6 bases of the junction left unmatched. Germline CDR1 and CDR2: LNHNV and YYDKDF (reference sequence). CDR3 length equals 15 residues. The CDR3: CATSRGRGVQETQYF. The DNA of the CDR3 is TGTGCCACCAGCAGGGGTCGGGGGGTACAAGAGACCCAGTACTTC. The full variable domain, completed using reference TRBV15 and TRBJ2-5, is DAMVIQNPRYQVTQFGKPVTLSCSQTLNHNVMYWYQQKSSQAPKLLFHYYDKDFNNEADTPDNFQSRRPNTSFCFLDIRSPGLGDTAMYLCATSRGRGVQETQYFGPGTRLLVL.

The V gene is TRBV2, the J gene TRBJ1-5, with a weak D call TRBD1 (5 bases). Germline assignment: CDR1 SNHLY and CDR2 FYNNEI. V was clipped by 2 bases and J by 5 bases, with 7 bases between them. This CDR3 is 13 amino acids long. The CDR3, as DNA: TGTGCCAGCAGTGAACCGGGGGATCAGCCCCAGCATTTT. Its protein is CASSEPGDQPQHF.

The V gene is TRBV6-2 or TRBV6-3, the J gene TRBJ2-2; TRBD1 matches 8 bases. Per the germline V gene, CDR1 is MNHEY and CDR2 is SVGEGT. The CDR3 is 16 residues long. V dropped 4 bases and J dropped 5; count of bases not matched to a gene: 9. CDR3 protein: CASSSEDRVGTGELFF. CDR3 sequence (DNA): TGTGCCAGCAGTTCCGAGGACAGGGTGGGGACCGGGGAGCTGTTTTTT.

The genes are TRBV7-9 and TRBJ1-1, with D maybe TRBD1 (5 bases). CDR3 size: 14 residues. Per germline, CDR1 SEHNR and CDR2 FQNEAQ (reference sequence). Trimming took 1 base from V and 1 from J, leaving 7 bases between them. The CDR3 DNA sequence: TGTGCCAGCAGCTTAGTCACAGGGAACACTGAAGCTTTCTTT. It codes for CASSLVTGNTEAFF.

The rearrangement uses TRBV10-3 and TRBJ2-5, with TRBD2 identical over 15 bases. The junction had 7 bases not matched to a gene; V was cut back by 4 bases and J by 4 bases. The V gene's germline CDR1 is ENHRY and CDR2 SYGVKD. The CDR3 consists of 17 residues. DNA of the CDR3: TGTGCCATCAGTGGAAGGACTAGCGGGGGGGCCAGAGAGACCCAGTACTTC. Translating gives CAISGRTSGGARETQYF.

The chain combines TRBV2 with TRBJ2-3, with 10 bases matching TRBD2. V gave up 8 bases and J gave up 0 bases; unmatched junction bases: 8. The CDR3 runs to 16 residues. Germline V gene lookup returns CDR1 SNHLY and CDR2 FYNNEI. CDR3 loop: CASRTWGLASTDTQYF. The CDR3 nucleotides read TGTGCCAGCCGAACTTGGGGACTAGCGAGCACAGATACGCAGTATTTT.

This clonotype was recorded a few times. The V gene is TRBV7-8, the J gene TRBJ2-7, with no clear D. The germline CDR1 and CDR2 sequences are SGHVS and FQNEAQ. The CDR3 has 13 amino acids. The V end lost 1 base, the J end lost 2 bases, and 6 bases lay between the germline ends. The CDR3: CASSLDVTYEQYF. CDR3 DNA: TGTGCCAGCAGCTTAGACGTTACCTACGAGCAGTACTTC.

There are many counts of this clonotype. The chain combines TRBV2 with TRBJ1-6, with a weak D call TRBD1 (6 bases). The CDR3 has 13 residues. Trimming stripped 8 bases from V and 18 bases from J, with 23 bases between. The germline gives CDR1 SNHLY, CDR2 FYNNEI. CDR3: CASLGQSLDLYHF. CDR3 nucleotide sequence: TGTGCCAGCCTTGGACAGTCTCTCGACCTGTACCACTTT.

V gene TRBV7-9 combines with J gene TRBJ2-3, with D possibly being TRBD1 (5 bases). In germline, CDR1 is SEHNR, CDR2 FQNEAQ (reference sequence). V dropped 2 bases and J dropped 6 bases, with 15 bases sitting between them. CDR3 length: 15 amino acids. Here the CDR3 DNA reads TGTGCCAGCAGCTTACCAGGGCCAGCTAGGGATACGCAGTATTTT. The encoded protein is CASSLPGPARDTQYF.

The chain links TRBV27 to TRBJ2-1; D remains unclear. CDR3 length: 14 residues. V was pared by 3 bases and J by 3 bases, with 9 bases between. Germline V gene sequence: CDR1 MNHEY, CDR2 SMNVEV (reference sequence). The CDR3 region has the DNA TGTGCCAGCAGTTTTTCTATCAACTACAATGAGCAGTTCTTC. It translates to CASSFSINYNEQFF.